This T cell receptor (beta chain) was captured by sequencing in a study of T cells after yellow fever vaccination. Study-level points and caveats: Most primary-vaccination clones recurred post-booster (nearly 98% CD4, just over 85% CD8).

TCRdb independently ran MiXCR on the 5' RACE reads; one entry per CDR3 protein. The data hold about 42,000 distinct CDR3 sequences, with around 6.4% observed a single time. Germline V gene data show CDR1 as DFQATT and CDR2 as SNEGSKA (reference sequence). CDR3 length equals 12 residues. With 5 bases removed from V and 3 bases from J, the gap between germline ends came to 10 bases. The clonotype originates from a man aged 25 to 40 who received the YFV17D yellow fever vaccine. The sequencing here drew on PBMCs, either bulk or a sorted T-cell subset (CD4+, CD8+, memory, or dextramer-sorted; not recorded which), taken 45 days after the yellow fever booster vaccination. The J gene is TRBJ1-2, the V gene TRBV20-1; the D is unclear. CDR3 loop: CSARIQDYGYTF. The CDR3 nucleotides read TGCAGTGCTCGGATACAAGACTATGGCTACACCTTC.